The T cell receptor beta chain described here comes from a study of CD8 T cells in Susac syndrome. Study-wide context: Treatment at blood withdrawal was none, corticosteroids, or intravenous immunoglobulin alone in Susac syndrome patients.

This clonotype appeared once. Antigen: not known. Random hexamers were used to reverse transcribe the RNA input (roughly 0.5 to 1 ug). Amplification of TCR beta CDR3 by immunoSEQ multiplex PCR spanned 54 Vbeta and 13 Jbeta. Using its own MiXCR run on the immunoSEQ multiplex PCR reads, TCRdb lists one record per CDR3 protein. The data show 130,000 or so distinct CDR3 sequences, with roughly 95% seen just once and more than 0.12% held by the top ten. Study-wide points: The CD4+ T cell repertoires from Susac syndrome exhibited no clonal expansion.

The CDR3 has 16 amino acids. Germline V lookup: CDR1 SQVTM, CDR2 ANQGSEA. J was trimmed by 4 bases and V by 0 bases; bases with no gene match: 10. The receptor comes from a human donor with Susac syndrome. The rearrangement joins TRBV29-1 to TRBJ2-5; 8 positions match TRBD2. The material sequenced was CD4+ T cells from PBMCs. In DNA form, the CDR3 reads TGCAGCGTTGAAGATCGACCGGCGGGAGGTGGAGAGACCCAGTACTTC. This sequence encodes CSVEDRPAGGGETQYF. The full variable domain, its missing parts supplied by reference TRBV29-1 and TRBJ2-5, is SAVISQKPSRDICQRGTSLTIQCQVDSQVTMMFWYRQQPGQSLTLIATANQGSEATYESGFVIDKFPISRPNLTFSTLTVSNMSPEDSSIYLCSVEDRPAGGGETQYFGPGTRLLVL.